A selection of T cell receptor beta chains follows, all from one sample in a study of identical twins. One entry per CDR3 protein results from TCRdb running MiXCR on the 5' RACE reads. The data contain about 1.7 million distinct CDR3 sequences, about 32% of them seen just once; the ten biggest clones take up approximately 0.25%. Sequenced sample: cord blood. Receptors originate from a newborn girl in good health. The CDR3 runs from the conserved cysteine through the conserved F or W. D genes are given only for firm matches. A clone size is listed for some rows: how often the clone was seen (once, few, many), or a class if it is expanded.

j_call v_call clone_size d_call cdr3_nt cdr3_aa
TRBJ2-7 TRBV28 many TRBD1 TGTGCCAGAGGCAGGGGGCGGATCTACGAGCAGTACTTC CARGRGRIYEQYF
TRBJ2-5 TRBV28 few NA TGTGCCAGCAGTTTTTGGGGGTTGCAGATACAAGAGACCCAGTACTTC CASSFWGLQIQETQYF
TRBJ1-5 TRBV10-3 many TRBD1 TGTGCCATCAGTGAACAGGGGAGCAATCAGCCCCAGCATTTT CAISEQGSNQPQHF
TRBJ2-5 TRBV23-1 NA TRBD1 TGCGCCAGCAGTCAATCCCGGACAGGGGGAGAGACCCAGTACTTC CASSQSRTGGETQYF
TRBJ2-7 TRBV20-1 NA TRBD1 TGCAGTGCCATGGCCGGGACAGGGGCCTACGAGCAGTACTTC CSAMAGTGAYEQYF
TRBJ2-7 TRBV7-9 NA NA TGTGCCAGCAGCTTAGGTTCTCGGGCAGGGTCCTACGAGCAGTACTTC CASSLGSRAGSYEQYF
TRBJ2-7 TRBV27 NA TRBD2 TGTGCCAGCAGTGAAGTTAGCGGGAGGGCCCACAATGAGCAGTACTTC CASSEVSGRAHNEQYF
TRBJ1-6 TRBV2 NA NA TGTGCCAGCAGTGAAGCCAGGGGTAATTCACCCCTCCACTTT CASSEARGNSPLHF
TRBJ2-1 TRBV20-1 NA NA TGCAGCCCCACGGGGGGCATTTACAATGAGCAGTTCTTC CSPTGGIYNEQFF
TRBJ1-6 TRBV15 few NA TGTGCCACCAGCAGAGTGGGGCCCTTTTCACCCCTCCACTTT CATSRVGPFSPLHF
TRBJ2-1 TRBV5-1 NA NA TGCGCCAGCAGCTTGGGGCTCTCTAGTATCCACAATGAGCAGTTCTTC CASSLGLSSIHNEQFF
TRBJ1-4 TRBV7-9 few TRBD1 TGTGCCAGCAGCCCCCAGGGGGGGAATGAAAAACTGTTTTTT CASSPQGGNEKLFF
TRBJ2-5 TRBV7-2 once TRBD2 TGTGCCAGCAGCCAGGCGTCTAGCGGGAATGAGCAGTACTTC CASSQASSGNEQYF
TRBJ2-1 TRBV20-1 few NA TGCAGTGCTAGAGTTAGGGGCGAGCAGTTCTTC CSARVRGEQFF
TRBJ2-4 TRBV10-3 few TRBD1 TGTGCCGCGGGACAGGGGGCCCCCAAAAACATTCAGTACTTC CAAGQGAPKNIQYF
TRBJ1-3 TRBV4-1 NA NA TGCGCCAGCAGCCAACCGGTACAGGGAGCGGGAAACACCATATATTTT CASSQPVQGAGNTIYF
TRBJ2-3 TRBV4-1 few TRBD2 TGCGCCAGCAGCCGACCGACTAGCGGGGAATGGGATACGCAGTATTTT CASSRPTSGEWDTQYF
TRBJ2-3 TRBV4-2 many NA TGTGCCAGCAGCCAAGGGGACGGCCGCACAGATACGCAGTATTTT CASSQGDGRTDTQYF
TRBJ2-1 TRBV28 few TRBD2 TGTGCCAGCAGTTTTACCCATTTAGTTCTCACTAGCGGGGTCAATGAGCAGTTCTTC CASSFTHLVLTSGVNEQFF
TRBJ2-3 TRBV12-3/TRBV12-4 NA NA TGTGCCAGCAGTTCACGACTAGGGCACACAGGTACGCAGTATTTT CASSSRLGHTGTQYF
TRBJ2-5 TRBV10-3 NA NA TGTGCCATCAGGGGGGTGGCCAAAGAGACCCAGTACTTC CAIRGVAKETQYF
TRBJ2-1 TRBV12-3/TRBV12-4 NA NA TGTGCCAGCAGTTTAAGAGCGGCCTCCTCCTACAATGAGCAGTTCTTC CASSLRAASSYNEQFF
TRBJ2-1 TRBV9 few TRBD2 TGTGCCAGCAGCGTAGCTCGGGGGGATGAGCAGTTCTTC CASSVARGDEQFF
TRBJ2-4 TRBV5-6 NA NA TGTGCCGGCCTTAAATCGGGGGAACGAGCCAAAAACATTCAGTACTTC CAGLKSGERAKNIQYF
TRBJ1-1 TRBV4-2 few NA TGTGCCAGCAGCCAGACGGATTTGAACACTGAAGCTTTCTTT CASSQTDLNTEAFF
TRBJ2-7 TRBV6-5 few TRBD2 TGTGCCAGCAGGAAAACCGGGACTAGCGGGAGGGCCGAGCAGTACTTC CASRKTGTSGRAEQYF
TRBJ2-1 TRBV5-1 NA TRBD2 TGCGCCAGCTCAGGAAACCCCCCTAGCGGGAGGGCCTCTGAGCAGTTCTTC CASSGNPPSGRASEQFF
TRBJ2-7 TRBV25-1 NA TRBD2 TGTGCCAGCAGTGAAAGGCGGGGGGTCTACAATGAGCAGTACTTC CASSERRGVYNEQYF
TRBJ2-3 TRBV27 many NA TGTGCCAGCAGTTTGGGGCCCGGCGATACGCAGTATTTT CASSLGPGDTQYF
TRBJ1-1 TRBV6-6 few NA TGTGCCAGCAGTAAGGACAGATGGCATGGGAACACTGAAGCTTTCTTT CASSKDRWHGNTEAFF
TRBJ1-5 TRBV4-2 NA NA TGTGCCAGCAGCCAAGCCGATCAGCCCCAGCATTTT CASSQADQPQHF
TRBJ2-7 TRBV21-1 few NA TGTGCCAGCAGCAAAAGGCGGAGCTCCTACGAGCAGTACTTC CASSKRRSSYEQYF
TRBJ2-7 TRBV12-3/TRBV12-4 few TRBD1 TGTGCCAGCAGCCATGGGACAGGGGTCGAGCAGTACTTC CASSHGTGVEQYF
TRBJ1-1 TRBV20-1 NA NA TGCAGTGCTAGGTGGAGGGGGTTTGGCACTGAAGCTTTCTTT CSARWRGFGTEAFF
TRBJ2-5 TRBV20-1 few TRBD2 TGCAGTGCTAAGCTAGCGGGCGCTGAGCAGTACTTC CSAKLAGAEQYF
TRBJ2-3 TRBV20-1 NA NA TGCAGTGCTAGACACCCTCACGGTACGCAGTATTTT CSARHPHGTQYF
TRBJ2-7 TRBV12-3/TRBV12-4 many NA TGTGCCAGCAGTCCGGATACAGGGTACGAGCAGTACTTC CASSPDTGYEQYF
TRBJ1-2 TRBV14 NA NA TGTGCCAGCAGCCAAGCGCCAGGGCTTGGCTACACCTTC CASSQAPGLGYTF
TRBJ2-1 TRBV6-5 NA TRBD2 TGTGCCAGCAGTTACCCCGGGACTAGCGGGGGGGCCCACAATGAGCAGTTCTTC CASSYPGTSGGAHNEQFF
TRBJ1-1 TRBV3-1 few TRBD1 TGTGCCAGCAGCCAATCTCGGGCCGTATGGGGACAGGGATACACTGAAGCTTTCTTT CASSQSRAVWGQGYTEAFF
TRBJ1-1 TRBV10-3 many NA TGTGCCATCAGTGAAGGGCTTAACACTGAAGCTTTCTTT CAISEGLNTEAFF
TRBJ1-6 TRBV6-6 NA NA TGTGCCAGCAGTTCCCAGAAAAGGCTTACGAATTCACCCCTCCACTTT CASSSQKRLTNSPLHF
TRBJ2-1 TRBV4-2 NA TRBD2 TGTGCCAGCGCTAGCGGGGGGTACAATGAGCAGTTCTTC CASASGGYNEQFF
TRBJ2-7 TRBV5-1 few NA TGCGCCAGCAGCTTCCCGGGAACCGAGCAGTACTTC CASSFPGTEQYF
TRBJ2-5 TRBV4-2 NA TRBD1 TGTGCCAGCAGCCAAGACCTGGGCGGGACAGGTAGAGAGACCCAGTACTTC CASSQDLGGTGRETQYF
TRBJ2-7 TRBV20-1 few TRBD1 TGCAGTGCTAGACAGGGGGCCTCCTACAATGAGCAGTACTTC CSARQGASYNEQYF
TRBJ2-7 TRBV3-1 many TRBD1 TGTGCCAGCAGCCCCGCGACAGGGTCCTACGAGCAGTACTTC CASSPATGSYEQYF
TRBJ1-4 TRBV20-1 NA NA TGCAGTGCTCTCCAGGGGCCCAATGAAAAACTGTTTTTT CSALQGPNEKLFF
TRBJ1-2 TRBV28 few NA TGTGCCAGCAGTTTATATCAGGGACCCGCTGGCTACACCTTC CASSLYQGPAGYTF
TRBJ1-2 TRBV4-2 NA NA TGTGCCAGCAGCCAAGCGAAGGGGATCTATGGCTACACCTTC CASSQAKGIYGYTF
TRBJ2-1 TRBV20-1 few TRBD2 TGCAGTGCTAGTACGAGGCGGGAGGGGGCTCATGAGCAGTTCTTC CSASTRREGAHEQFF
TRBJ2-7 TRBV20-1 NA TRBD1 TGCAGTGCTAGAGAGCCGGGACAGGGTCCCGAGCAGTACTTC CSAREPGQGPEQYF
TRBJ2-2 TRBV2 NA NA TGTGCCAGCAGTGAAGACCAGGGATGGACCGGGGAGCTGTTTTTT CASSEDQGWTGELFF
TRBJ2-3 TRBV20-1 few TRBD2 TGCAGTGAGAGGACTAGCCGGAACACAGATACGCAGTATTTT CSERTSRNTDTQYF
TRBJ2-7 TRBV4-2 NA TRBD2 TGTGCCAGCAGCCAAGGGCCTGCGGGGGGCCTAAATTCCTACGAGCAGTACTTC CASSQGPAGGLNSYEQYF
TRBJ1-2 TRBV4-1 few NA TGCGCCAGCAGCCAAGTGGCGACAAACTATGGCTACACCTTC CASSQVATNYGYTF